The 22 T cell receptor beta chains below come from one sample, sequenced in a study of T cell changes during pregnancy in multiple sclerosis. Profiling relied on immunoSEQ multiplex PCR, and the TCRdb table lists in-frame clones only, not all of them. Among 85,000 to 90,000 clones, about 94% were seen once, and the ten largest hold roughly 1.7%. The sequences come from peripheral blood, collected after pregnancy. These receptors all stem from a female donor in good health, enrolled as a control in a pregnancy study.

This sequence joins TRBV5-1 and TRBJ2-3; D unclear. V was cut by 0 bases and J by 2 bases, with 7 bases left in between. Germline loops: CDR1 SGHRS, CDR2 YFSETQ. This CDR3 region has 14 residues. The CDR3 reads CASSLDRPTDTQYF. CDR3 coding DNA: TGCGCCAGCAGCTTGGACAGACCCACAGATACGCAGTATTTT.

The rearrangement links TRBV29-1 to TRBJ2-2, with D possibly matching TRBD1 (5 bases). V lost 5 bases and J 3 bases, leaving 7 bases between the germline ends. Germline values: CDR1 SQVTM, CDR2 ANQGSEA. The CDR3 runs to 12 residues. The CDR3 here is CSVLGDTGELFF. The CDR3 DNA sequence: TGCAGCGTTTTAGGGGACACCGGGGAGCTGTTTTTT.

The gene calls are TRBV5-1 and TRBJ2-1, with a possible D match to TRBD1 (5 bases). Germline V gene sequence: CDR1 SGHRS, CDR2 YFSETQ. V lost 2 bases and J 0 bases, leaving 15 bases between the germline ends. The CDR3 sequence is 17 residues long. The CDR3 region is CASSFTPRTSSYNEQFF. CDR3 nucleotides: TGCGCCAGCAGCTTCACCCCGCGGACAAGCTCCTACAATGAGCAGTTCTTC.

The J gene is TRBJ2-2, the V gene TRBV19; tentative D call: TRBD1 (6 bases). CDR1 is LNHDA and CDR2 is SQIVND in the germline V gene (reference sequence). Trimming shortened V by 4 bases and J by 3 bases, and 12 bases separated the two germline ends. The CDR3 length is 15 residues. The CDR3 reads CASSKEGGYTGELFF. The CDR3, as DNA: TGTGCCAGTAGTAAAGAAGGGGGTTACACCGGGGAGCTGTTTTTT. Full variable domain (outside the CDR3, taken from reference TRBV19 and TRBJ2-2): DGGITQSPKYLFRKEGQNVTLSCEQNLNHDAMYWYRQDPGQGLRLIYYSQIVNDFQKGDIAEGYSVSREKKESFPLTVTSAQKNPTAFYLCASSKEGGYTGELFFGEGSRLTVL.

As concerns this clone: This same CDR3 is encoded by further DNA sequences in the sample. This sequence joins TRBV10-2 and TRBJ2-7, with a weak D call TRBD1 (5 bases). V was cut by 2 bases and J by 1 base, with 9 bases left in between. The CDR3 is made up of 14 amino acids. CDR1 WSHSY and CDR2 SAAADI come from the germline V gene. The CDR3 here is CASSEGRGSYEQYF. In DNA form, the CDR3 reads TGCGCCAGCAGTGAGGGAAGGGGATCCTACGAGCAGTACTTC.

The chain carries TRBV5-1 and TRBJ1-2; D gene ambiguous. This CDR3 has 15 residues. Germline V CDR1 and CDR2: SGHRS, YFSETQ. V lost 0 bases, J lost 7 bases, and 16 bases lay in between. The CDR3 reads CASSLVAVVSFGYTF. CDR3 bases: TGCGCCAGCAGCTTGGTAGCCGTCGTCTCCTTTGGCTACACCTTC.

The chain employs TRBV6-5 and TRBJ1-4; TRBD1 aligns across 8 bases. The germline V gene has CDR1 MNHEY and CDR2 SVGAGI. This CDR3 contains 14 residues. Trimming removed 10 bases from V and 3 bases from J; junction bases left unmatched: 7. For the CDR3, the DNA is TGTGCCACCCAGACAGGGGCGGCTAATGAAAAACTGTTTTTT. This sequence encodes CATQTGAANEKLFF.

The CDR3 coding sequence is TGCGCCAGCAGCTTTCAGGGGGCTAACTCCGGGGAGCTGTTTTTT. It is translated as CASSFQGANSGELFF. The V gene is TRBV5-1, the J gene TRBJ2-2, with 8 bases lining up with TRBD1. The trim removed 2 bases at V and 6 bases at J, leaving 6 bases unmatched. Per germline, CDR1 SGHRS and CDR2 YFSETQ. The CDR3 is 15 amino acids.

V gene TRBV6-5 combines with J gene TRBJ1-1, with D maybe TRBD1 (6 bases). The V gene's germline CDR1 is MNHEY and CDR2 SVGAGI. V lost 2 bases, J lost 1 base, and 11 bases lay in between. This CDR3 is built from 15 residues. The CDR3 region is CASSYQGWGNTEAFF. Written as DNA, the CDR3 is TGTGCCAGCAGTTACCAGGGGTGGGGGAACACTGAAGCTTTCTTT.

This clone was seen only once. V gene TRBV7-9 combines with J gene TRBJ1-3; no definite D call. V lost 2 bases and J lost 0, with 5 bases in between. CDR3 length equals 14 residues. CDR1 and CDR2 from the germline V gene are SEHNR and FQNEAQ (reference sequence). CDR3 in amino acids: CASSLISSGNTIYF. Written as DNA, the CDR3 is TGTGCCAGCAGCTTAATCAGCTCTGGAAACACCATATATTTT.

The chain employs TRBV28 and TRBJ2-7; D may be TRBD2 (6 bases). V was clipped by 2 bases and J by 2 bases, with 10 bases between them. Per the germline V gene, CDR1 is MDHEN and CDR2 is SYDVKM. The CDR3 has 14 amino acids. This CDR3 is CASSLAGGAYEQYF. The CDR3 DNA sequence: TGTGCCAGCAGTTTAGCCGGGGGTGCCTACGAGCAGTACTTC.

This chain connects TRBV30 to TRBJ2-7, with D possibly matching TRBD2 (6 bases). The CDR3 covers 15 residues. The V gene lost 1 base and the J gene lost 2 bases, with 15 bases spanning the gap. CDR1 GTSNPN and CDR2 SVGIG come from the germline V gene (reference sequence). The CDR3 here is CAWSGVADYPYEQYF. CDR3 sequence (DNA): TGTGCCTGGAGTGGGGTAGCGGACTATCCCTACGAGCAGTACTTC.

CDR3 nucleotides: TGTGCCAGTAGTATAGCCTCACGGGGGAATGAGCAGTTCTTC. Its translation is CASSIASRGNEQFF. The chain uses TRBV19 and TRBJ2-1; possible D gene TRBD2, 6 bases. CDR1 and CDR2 (germline): LNHDA, SQIVND (reference sequence). V gave up 1 base and J gave up 7 bases, with 11 bases separating them. The CDR3 is 14 residues long.

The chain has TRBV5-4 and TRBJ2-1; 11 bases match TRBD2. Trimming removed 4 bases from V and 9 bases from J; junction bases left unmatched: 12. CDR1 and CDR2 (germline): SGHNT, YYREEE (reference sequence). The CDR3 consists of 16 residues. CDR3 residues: CASSDGTSGLQGEQFF. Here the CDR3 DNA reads TGTGCCAGCAGCGACGGGACTAGCGGACTACAGGGTGAGCAGTTCTTC.

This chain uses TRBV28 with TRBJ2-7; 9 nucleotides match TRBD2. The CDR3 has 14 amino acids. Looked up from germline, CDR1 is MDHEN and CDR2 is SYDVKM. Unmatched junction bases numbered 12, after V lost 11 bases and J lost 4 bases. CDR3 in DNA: TGTGCCTCTATGGGGGCTAGCGGGAAGTACGAGCAGTACTTC. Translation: CASMGASGKYEQYF.

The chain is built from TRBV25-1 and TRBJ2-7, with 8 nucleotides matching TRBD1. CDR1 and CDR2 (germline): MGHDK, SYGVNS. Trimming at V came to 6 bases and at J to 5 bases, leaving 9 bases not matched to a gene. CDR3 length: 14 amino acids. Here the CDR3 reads CASSDLRTGNEQYF. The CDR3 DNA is TGTGCCAGCAGCGATCTCAGGACAGGGAACGAGCAGTACTTC.

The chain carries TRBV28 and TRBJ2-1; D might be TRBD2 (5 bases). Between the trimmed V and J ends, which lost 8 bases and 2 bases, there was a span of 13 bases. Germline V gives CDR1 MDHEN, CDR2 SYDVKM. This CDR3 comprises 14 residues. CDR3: CASGRTPPYNEQFF. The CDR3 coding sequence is TGTGCCAGCGGACGGACTCCCCCCTACAATGAGCAGTTCTTC.

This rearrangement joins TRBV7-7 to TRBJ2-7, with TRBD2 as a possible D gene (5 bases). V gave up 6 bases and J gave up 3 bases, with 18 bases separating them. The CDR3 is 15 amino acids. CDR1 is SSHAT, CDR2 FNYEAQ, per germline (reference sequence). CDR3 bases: TGTGCCAGCAGGAAAAGGGCTAGCAGAGTCTACGAGCAGTACTTC. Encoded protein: CASRKRASRVYEQYF.

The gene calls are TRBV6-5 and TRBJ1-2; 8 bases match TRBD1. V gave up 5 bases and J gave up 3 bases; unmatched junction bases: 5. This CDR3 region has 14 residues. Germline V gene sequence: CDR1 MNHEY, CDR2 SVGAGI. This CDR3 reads CASSQDRDDYGYTF. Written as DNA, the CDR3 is TGTGCCAGCAGTCAGGACAGGGATGACTATGGCTACACCTTC.

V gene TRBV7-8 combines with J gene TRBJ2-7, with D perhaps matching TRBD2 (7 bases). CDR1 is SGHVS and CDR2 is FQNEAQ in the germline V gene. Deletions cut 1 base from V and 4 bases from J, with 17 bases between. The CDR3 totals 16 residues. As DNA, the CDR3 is TGTGCCAGCAGCTTAGGGGGGGCGGGAGTATCTTACGAGCAGTACTTC. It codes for CASSLGGAGVSYEQYF.

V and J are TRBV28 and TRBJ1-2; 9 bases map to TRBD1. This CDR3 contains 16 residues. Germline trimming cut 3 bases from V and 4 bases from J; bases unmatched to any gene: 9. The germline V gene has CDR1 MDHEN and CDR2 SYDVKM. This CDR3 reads CASSFGDRVVAYGYTF. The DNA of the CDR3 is TGTGCCAGCAGTTTTGGGGACAGGGTGGTTGCCTATGGCTACACCTTC.

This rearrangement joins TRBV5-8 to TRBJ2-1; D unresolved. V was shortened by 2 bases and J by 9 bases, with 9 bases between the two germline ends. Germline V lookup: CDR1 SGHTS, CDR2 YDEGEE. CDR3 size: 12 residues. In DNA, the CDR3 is TGTGCCAGCAGCTTTTGGTCCGGTGAGCAGTTCTTC. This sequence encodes CASSFWSGEQFF.